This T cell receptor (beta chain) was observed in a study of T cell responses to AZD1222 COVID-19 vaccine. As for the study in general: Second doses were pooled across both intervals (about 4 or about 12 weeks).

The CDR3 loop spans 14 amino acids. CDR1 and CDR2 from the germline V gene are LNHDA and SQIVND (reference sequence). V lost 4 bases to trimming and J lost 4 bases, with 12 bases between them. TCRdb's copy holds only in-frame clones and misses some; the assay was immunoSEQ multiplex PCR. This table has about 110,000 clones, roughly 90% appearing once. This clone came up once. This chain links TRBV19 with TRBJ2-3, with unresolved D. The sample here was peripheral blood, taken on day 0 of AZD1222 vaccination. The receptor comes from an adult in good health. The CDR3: CASSTGLAADTQYF. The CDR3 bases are TGTGCCAGTAGTACAGGTTTAGCCGCAGATACGCAGTATTTT.